Sequencing of this T cell receptor beta chain was carried out in a study of T cell responses to AZD1222 COVID-19 vaccine. The study's findings and limits: Two doses of AZD1222 preceded a rise in Spike-specific TCR breadth and depth. Nearly half of spike-specific TCRs reportedly target unmutated variant regions.

Concerning this clone itself: Its antigen is not known.

CDR3 length: 13 residues. Trimming pared 0 bases from V and 6 bases from J, leaving 6 bases between. Germline values: CDR1 MNHEY, CDR2 SVGEGT. Measured with immunoSEQ multiplex PCR; TCRdb has only the in-frame clones, and not every one. This table holds over 110,000 clones, roughly 90% found once. The source was peripheral blood, collected on day 0 of AZD1222 vaccination. This sequence originates from an adult in good health. J is TRBJ2-1 and V is TRBV6-2 or TRBV6-3; no clear D gene. This CDR3 is CASSYSMSNEQFF. For the CDR3, the DNA is TGTGCCAGCAGTTACTCGATGAGCAATGAGCAGTTCTTC.